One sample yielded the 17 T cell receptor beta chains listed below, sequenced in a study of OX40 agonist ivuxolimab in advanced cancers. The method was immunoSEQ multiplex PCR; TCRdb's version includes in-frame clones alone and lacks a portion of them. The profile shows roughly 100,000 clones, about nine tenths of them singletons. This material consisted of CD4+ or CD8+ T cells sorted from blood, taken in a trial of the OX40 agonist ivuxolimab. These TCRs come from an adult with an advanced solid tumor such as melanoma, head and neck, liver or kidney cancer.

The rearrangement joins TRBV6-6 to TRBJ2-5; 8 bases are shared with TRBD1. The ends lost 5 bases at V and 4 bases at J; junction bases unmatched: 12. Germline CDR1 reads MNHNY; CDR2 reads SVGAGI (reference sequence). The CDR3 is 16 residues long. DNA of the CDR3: TGTGCCAGCAGTACGGACAGGGCTGGCGGGCGAGAGACCCAGTACTTC. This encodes CASSTDRAGGRETQYF.

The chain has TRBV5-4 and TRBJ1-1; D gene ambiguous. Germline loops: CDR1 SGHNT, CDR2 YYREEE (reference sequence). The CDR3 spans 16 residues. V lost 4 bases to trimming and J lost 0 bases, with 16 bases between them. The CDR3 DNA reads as TGTGCCAGCAGCCATAAACTGAGGCCTATGAACACTGAAGCTTTCTTT. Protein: CASSHKLRPMNTEAFF.

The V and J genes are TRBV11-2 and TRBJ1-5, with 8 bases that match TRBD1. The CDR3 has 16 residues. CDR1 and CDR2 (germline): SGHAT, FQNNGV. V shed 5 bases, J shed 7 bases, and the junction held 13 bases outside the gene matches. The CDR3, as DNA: TGTGCCAGCAGCCCCAACTCAGGGGGCCTGGGGCAGCCCCAGCATTTT. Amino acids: CASSPNSGGLGQPQHF.

CDR3 bases: TGTGCCAGCAGCCGAAACGCTGAAGCTTTCTTT. Its protein is CASSRNAEAFF. J is TRBJ1-1 and V is TRBV7-9; no definite D call. V was shortened by 5 bases and J by 6 bases, with 7 bases between the two germline ends. There are 11 residues in the CDR3. Per germline, CDR1 SEHNR and CDR2 FQNEAQ (reference sequence).

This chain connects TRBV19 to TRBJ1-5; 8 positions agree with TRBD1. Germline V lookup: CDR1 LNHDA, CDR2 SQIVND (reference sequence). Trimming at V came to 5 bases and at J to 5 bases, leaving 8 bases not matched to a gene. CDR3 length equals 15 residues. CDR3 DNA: TGTGCCAGTAGTCGGGCAGGGGGCGCGGATCAGCCCCAGCATTTT. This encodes CASSRAGGADQPQHF.

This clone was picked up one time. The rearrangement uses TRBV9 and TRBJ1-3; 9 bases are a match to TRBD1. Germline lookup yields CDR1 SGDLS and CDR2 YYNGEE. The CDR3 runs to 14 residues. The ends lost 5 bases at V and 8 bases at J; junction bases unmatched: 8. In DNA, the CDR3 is TGTGCCAGCAGTACCGGGACAGGGCTTGACACCATATATTTT. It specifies CASSTGTGLDTIYF.

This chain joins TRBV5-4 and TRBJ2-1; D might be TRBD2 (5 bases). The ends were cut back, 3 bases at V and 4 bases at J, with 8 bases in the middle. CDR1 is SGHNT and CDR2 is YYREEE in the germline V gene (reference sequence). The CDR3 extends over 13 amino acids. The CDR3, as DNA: TGTGCCAGCAGCTCGGAGGCGTACAATGAGCAGTTCTTC. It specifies CASSSEAYNEQFF.

The CDR3 spells CASSDTTGNTEAFF. The CDR3 nucleotides are TGCGCCAGCAGCGATACGACGGGGAACACTGAAGCTTTCTTT. J is TRBJ1-1 and V is TRBV10-1; D remains ambiguous. Germline-derived CDR1 and CDR2 are WNHNN and SYGVQD (reference sequence). Deletions cut 6 bases from V and 1 base from J, with 12 bases between. The CDR3 covers 14 residues.

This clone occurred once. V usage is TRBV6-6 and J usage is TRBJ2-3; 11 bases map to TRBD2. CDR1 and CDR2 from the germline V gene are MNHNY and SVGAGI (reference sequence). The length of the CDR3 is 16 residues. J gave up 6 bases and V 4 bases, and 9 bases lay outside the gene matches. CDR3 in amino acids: CASSWSLAGVTDTQYF. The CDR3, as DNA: TGTGCCAGCAGTTGGTCACTAGCGGGGGTCACGGATACGCAGTATTTT.

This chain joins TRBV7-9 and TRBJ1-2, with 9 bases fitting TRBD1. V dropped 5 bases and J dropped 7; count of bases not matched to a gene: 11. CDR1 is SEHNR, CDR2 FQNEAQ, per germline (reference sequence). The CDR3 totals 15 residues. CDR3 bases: TGTGCCAGCAGCCCGTGGACAGGGGATTACGGTGGCTACACCTTC. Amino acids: CASSPWTGDYGGYTF.

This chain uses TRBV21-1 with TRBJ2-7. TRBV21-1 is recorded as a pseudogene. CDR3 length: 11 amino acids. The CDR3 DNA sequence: TGTGCCAGCAGCACCGATTACGAGCAGTACTTC. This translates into CASSTDYEQYF.

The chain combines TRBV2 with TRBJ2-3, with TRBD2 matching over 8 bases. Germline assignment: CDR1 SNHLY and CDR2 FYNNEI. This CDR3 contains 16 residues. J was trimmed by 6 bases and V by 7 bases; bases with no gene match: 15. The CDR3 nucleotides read TGTGCCAGCATACCTAATAGCGGGATGGGGGAGGATACGCAGTATTTT. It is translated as CASIPNSGMGEDTQYF.

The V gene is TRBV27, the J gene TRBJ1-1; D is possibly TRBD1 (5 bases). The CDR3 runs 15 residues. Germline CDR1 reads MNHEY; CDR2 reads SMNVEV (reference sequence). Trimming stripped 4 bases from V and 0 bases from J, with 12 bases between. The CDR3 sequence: CASSSHTGVNTEAFF. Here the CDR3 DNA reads TGTGCCAGCAGTTCCCATACAGGAGTGAACACTGAAGCTTTCTTT.

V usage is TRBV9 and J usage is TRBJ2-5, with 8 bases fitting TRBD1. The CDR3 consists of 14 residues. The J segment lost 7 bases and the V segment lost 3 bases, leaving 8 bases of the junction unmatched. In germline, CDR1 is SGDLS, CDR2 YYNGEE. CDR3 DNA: TGTGCCAGCAGCGCCCGTGGACAGGGTGGGACCCAGTACTTC. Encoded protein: CASSARGQGGTQYF.

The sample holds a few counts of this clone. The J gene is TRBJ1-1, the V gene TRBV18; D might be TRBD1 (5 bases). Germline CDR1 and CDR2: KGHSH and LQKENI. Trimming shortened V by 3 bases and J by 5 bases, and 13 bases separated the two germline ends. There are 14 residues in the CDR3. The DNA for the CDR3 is TGTGCCAGCTCACCGGACATCTCCGGAACTGAAGCTTTCTTT. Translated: CASSPDISGTEAFF.

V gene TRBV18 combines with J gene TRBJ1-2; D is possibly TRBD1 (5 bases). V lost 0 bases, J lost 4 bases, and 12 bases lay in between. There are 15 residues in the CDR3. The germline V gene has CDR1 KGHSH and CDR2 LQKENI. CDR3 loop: CASSPPYGAGYGYTF. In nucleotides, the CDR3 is TGTGCCAGCTCACCACCATACGGGGCAGGCTATGGCTACACCTTC.

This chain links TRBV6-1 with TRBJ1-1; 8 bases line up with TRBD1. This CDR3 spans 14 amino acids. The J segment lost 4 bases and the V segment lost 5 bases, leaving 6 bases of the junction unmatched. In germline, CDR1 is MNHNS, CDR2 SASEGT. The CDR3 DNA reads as TGTGCCAGCAGTACAATTACAGGGGGCACTGAAGCTTTCTTT. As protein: CASSTITGGTEAFF.